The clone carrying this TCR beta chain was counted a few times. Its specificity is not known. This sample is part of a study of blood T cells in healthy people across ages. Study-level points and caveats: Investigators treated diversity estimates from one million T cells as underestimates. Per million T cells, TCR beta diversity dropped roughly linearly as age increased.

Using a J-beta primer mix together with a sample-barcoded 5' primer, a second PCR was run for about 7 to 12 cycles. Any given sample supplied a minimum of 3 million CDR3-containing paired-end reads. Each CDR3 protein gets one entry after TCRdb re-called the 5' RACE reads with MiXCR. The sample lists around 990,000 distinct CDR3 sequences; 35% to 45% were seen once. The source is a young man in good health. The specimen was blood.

The CDR3 sequence: CASTKGGYEGSNQPQHF. DNA for the CDR3: TGTGCCAGCACCAAGGGGGGGTATGAAGGCAGCAATCAGCCCCAGCATTTT. The J gene is TRBJ1-5, the V gene TRBV6-1; a possible D gene is TRBD1 (6 bases). Per germline, CDR1 MNHNS and CDR2 SASEGT. V was clipped by 7 bases and J by 1 base, with 20 bases between them. The CDR3 sequence is 17 residues long.